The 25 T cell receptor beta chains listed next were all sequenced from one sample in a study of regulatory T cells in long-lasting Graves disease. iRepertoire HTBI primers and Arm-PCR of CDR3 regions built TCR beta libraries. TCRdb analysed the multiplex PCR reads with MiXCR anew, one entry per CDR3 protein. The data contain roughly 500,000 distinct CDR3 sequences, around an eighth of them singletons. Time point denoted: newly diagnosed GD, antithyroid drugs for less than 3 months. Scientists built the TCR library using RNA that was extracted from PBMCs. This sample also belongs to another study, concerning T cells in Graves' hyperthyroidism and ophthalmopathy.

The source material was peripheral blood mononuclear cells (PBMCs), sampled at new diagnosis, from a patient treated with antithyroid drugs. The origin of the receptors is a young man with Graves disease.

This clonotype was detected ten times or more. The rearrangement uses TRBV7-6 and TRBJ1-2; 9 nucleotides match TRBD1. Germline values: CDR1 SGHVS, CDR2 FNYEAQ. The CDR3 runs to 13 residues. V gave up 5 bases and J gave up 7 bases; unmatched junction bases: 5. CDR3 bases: TGTGCCAGCAGCCAGGACAGGGGAAGTGGCTACACCTTC. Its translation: CASSQDRGSGYTF.

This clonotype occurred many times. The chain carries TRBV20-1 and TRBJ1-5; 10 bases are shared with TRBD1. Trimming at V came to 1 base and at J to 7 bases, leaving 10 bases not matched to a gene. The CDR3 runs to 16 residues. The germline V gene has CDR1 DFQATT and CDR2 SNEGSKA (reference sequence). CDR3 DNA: TGCAGTGCTAGAGCCGAGGACAGGGGGGTGGGACAGCCCCAGCATTTT. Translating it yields CSARAEDRGVGQPQHF.

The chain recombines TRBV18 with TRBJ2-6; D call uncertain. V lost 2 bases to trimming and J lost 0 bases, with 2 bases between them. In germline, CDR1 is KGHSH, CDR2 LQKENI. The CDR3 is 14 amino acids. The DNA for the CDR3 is TGTGCCAGCTCACCAGACTCTGGGGCCAACGTCCTGACTTTC. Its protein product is CASSPDSGANVLTF.

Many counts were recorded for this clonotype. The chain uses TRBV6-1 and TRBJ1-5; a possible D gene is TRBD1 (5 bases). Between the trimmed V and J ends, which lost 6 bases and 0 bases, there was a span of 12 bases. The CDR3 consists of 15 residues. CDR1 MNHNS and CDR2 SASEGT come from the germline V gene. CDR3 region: CASRPGEASNQPQHF. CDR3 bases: TGTGCCAGCAGGCCGGGGGAGGCTAGCAATCAGCCCCAGCATTTT.

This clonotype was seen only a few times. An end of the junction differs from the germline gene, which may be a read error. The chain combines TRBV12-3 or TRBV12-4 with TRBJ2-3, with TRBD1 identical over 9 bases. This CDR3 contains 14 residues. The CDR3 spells CASSHRGRTDTQCF. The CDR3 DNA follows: TGTGCCAGCAGTCACAGGGGGCGCACAGATACGCAGTGTTTT.

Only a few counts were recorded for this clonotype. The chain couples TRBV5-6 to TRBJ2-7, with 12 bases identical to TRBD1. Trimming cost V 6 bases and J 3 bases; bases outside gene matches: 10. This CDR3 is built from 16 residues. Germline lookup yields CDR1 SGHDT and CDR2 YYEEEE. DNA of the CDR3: TGTGCCAGCAACGCGGGACAGGGGGCGAGGTACTACGAGCAGTACTTC. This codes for CASNAGQGARYYEQYF.

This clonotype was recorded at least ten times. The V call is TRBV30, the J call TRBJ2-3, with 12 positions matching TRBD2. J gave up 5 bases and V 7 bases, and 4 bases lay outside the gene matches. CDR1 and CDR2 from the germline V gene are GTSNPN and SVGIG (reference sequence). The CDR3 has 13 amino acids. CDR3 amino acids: CASTSGRVDTQYF. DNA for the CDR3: TGTGCCTCGACTAGCGGGAGAGTAGATACGCAGTATTTT. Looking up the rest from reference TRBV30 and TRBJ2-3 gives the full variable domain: SQTIHQWPATLVQPVGSPLSLECTVEGTSNPNLYWYRQAAGRGLQLLFYSVGIGQISSEVPQNLSASRPQDRQFILSSKKLLLSDSGFYLCASTSGRVDTQYFGPGTRLTVL.

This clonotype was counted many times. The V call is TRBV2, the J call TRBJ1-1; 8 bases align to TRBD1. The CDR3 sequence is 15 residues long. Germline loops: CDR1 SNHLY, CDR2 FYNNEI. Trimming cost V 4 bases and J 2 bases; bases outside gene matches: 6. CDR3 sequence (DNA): TGTGCCAGCAGTGGCCCGGGACAGGTAAACACTGAAGCTTTCTTT. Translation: CASSGPGQVNTEAFF.

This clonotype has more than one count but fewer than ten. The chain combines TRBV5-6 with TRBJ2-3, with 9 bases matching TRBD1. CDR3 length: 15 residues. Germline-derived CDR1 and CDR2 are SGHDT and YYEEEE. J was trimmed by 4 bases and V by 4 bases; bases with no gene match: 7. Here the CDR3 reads CASSPDRGGADTQYF. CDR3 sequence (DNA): TGTGCCAGCAGCCCGGACAGGGGAGGGGCAGATACGCAGTATTTT.

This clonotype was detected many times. The CDR3: CASRRREGNQPQHF. The CDR3 nucleotides are TGTGCCAGCAGGAGGAGGGAAGGCAATCAGCCCCAGCATTTT. The rearrangement uses TRBV6-1 and TRBJ1-5; D is unclear. This CDR3 comprises 14 residues. Trimming cost V 6 bases and J 2 bases, with 11 bases left between them. CDR1 is MNHNS and CDR2 is SASEGT in the germline V gene.

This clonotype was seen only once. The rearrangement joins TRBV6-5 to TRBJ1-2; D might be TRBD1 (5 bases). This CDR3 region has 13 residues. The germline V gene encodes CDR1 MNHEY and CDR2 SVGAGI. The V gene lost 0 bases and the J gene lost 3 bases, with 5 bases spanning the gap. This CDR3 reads CASSYSRDYGYTF. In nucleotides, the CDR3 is TGTGCCAGCAGTTACTCCAGGGACTATGGCTACACCTTC.

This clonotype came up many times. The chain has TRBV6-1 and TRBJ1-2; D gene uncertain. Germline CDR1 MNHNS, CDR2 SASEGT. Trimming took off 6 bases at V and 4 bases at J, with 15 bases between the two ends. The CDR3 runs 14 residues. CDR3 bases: TGTGCCAGCAGCGGAAGTAGCGGACGCTATGGCTACACCTTC. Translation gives CASSGSSGRYGYTF.

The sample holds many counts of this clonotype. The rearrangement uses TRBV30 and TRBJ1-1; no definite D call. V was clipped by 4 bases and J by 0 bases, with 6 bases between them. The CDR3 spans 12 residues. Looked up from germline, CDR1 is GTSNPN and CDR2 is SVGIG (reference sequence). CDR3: CAWTYLNTEAFF. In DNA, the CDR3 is TGTGCCTGGACTTATTTGAACACTGAAGCTTTCTTT.

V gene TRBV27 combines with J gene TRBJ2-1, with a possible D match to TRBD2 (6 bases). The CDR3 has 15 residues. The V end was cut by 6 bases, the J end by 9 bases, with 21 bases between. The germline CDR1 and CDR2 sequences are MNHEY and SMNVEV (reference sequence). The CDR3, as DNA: TGTGCCAGCAGAAATCGACTAGTTGCGAAGGGTGAGCAGTTCTTC. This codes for CASRNRLVAKGEQFF.

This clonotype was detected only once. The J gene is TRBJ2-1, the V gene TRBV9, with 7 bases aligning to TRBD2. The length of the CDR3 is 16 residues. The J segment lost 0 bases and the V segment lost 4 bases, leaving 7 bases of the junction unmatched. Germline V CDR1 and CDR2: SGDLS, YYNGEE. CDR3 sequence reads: CASSPPGTNSYNEQFF. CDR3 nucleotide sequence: TGTGCCAGCAGCCCACCCGGGACTAACTCCTACAATGAGCAGTTCTTC.

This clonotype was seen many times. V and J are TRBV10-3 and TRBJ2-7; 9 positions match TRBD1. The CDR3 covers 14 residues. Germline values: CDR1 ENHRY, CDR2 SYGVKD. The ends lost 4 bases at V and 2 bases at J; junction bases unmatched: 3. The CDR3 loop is CAISAGQGAYEQYF. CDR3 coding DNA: TGTGCCATCAGTGCGGGACAGGGTGCCTACGAGCAGTACTTC.

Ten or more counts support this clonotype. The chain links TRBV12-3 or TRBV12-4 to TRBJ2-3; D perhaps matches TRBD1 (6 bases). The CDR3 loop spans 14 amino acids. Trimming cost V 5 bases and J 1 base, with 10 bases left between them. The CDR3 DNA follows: TGTGCCAGCAGTCGTAGACAGGGCACAGATACGCAGTATTTT. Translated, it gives CASSRRQGTDTQYF.

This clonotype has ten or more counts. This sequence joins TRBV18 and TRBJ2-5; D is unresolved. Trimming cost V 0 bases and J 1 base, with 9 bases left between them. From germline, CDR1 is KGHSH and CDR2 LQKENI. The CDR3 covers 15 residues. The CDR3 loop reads CASSPPIGSQETQYF. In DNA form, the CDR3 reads TGTGCCAGCTCACCACCGATTGGCTCCCAAGAGACCCAGTACTTC.

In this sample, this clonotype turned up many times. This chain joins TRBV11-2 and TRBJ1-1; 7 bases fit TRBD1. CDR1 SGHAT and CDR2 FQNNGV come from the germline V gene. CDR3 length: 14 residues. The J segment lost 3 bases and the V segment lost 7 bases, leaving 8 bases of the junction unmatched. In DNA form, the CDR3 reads TGTGCCAGCAACCTTCCTGACAGGGACACTGAAGCTTTCTTT. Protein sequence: CASNLPDRDTEAFF.

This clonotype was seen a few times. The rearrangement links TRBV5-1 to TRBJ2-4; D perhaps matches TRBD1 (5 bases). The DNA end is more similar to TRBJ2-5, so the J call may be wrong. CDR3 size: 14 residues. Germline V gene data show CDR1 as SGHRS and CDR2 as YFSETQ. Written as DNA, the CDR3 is TGCGCCAGCAGCTTAACAGGACCCAAGGAGACCCAGTACTTC. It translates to CASSLTGPKETQYF.

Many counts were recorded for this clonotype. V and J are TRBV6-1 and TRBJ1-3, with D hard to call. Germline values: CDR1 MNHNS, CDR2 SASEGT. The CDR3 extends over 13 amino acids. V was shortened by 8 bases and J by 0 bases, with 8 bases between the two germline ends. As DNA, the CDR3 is TGTGCCAGCGGGTCGGACTCTGGAAACACCATATATTTT. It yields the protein CASGSDSGNTIYF.

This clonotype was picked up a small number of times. This CDR3 is CASSSTSRGVGNTEAFF. The DNA of the CDR3 is TGTGCCAGCAGTTCTACATCCAGGGGAGTTGGGAACACTGAAGCTTTCTTT. The V call is TRBV27, the J call TRBJ1-1, with a possible D match to TRBD1 (6 bases). The germline CDR1 and CDR2 sequences are MNHEY and SMNVEV (reference sequence). V was pared by 4 bases and J by 1 base, with 19 bases between. This CDR3 region has 17 residues.

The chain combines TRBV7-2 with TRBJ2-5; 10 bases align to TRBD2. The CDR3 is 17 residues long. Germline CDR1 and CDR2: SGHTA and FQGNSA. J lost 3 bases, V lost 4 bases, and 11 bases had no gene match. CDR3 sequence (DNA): TGTGCCAGCAGCTCAAGGCCTAGCGGGGGCATTAAAGAGACCCAGTACTTC. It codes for CASSSRPSGGIKETQYF.

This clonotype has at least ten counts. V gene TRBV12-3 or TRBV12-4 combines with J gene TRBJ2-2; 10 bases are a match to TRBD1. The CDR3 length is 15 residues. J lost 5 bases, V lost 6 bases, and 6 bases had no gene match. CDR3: CASRPRTGGTGELFF. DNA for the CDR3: TGTGCCAGCAGACCTAGGACAGGGGGAACCGGGGAGCTGTTTTTT.

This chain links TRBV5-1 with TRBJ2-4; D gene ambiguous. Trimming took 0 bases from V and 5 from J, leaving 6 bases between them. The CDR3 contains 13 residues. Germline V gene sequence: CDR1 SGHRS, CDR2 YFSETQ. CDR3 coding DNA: TGCGCCAGCAGCTTGGACGAGGAAAACATTCAGTACTTC. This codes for CASSLDEENIQYF.